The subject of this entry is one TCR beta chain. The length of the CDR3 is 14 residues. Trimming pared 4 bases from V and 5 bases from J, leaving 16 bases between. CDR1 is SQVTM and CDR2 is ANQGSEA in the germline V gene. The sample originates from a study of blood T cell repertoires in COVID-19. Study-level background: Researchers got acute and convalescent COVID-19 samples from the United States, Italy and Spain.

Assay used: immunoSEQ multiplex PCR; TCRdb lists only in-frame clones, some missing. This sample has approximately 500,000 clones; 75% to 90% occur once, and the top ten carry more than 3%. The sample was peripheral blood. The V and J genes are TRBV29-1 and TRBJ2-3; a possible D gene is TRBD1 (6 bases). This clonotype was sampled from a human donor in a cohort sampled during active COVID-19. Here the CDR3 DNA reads TGCAGCGTTGCGGAAGTAACAGGGAAAGATACGCAGTATTTT. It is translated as CSVAEVTGKDTQYF.